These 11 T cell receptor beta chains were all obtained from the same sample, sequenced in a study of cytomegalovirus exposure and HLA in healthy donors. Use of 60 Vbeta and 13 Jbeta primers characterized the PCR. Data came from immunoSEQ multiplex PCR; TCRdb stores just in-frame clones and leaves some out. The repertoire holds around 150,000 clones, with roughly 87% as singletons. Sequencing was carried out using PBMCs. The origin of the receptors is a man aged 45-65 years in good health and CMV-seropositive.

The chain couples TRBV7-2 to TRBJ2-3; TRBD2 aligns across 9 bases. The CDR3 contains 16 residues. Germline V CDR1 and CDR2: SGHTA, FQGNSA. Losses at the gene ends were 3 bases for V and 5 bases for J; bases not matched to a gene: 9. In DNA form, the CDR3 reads TGTGCCAGCAGCTTCAACGGGGCGGGAGGGGTAGATACGCAGTATTTT. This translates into CASSFNGAGGVDTQYF.

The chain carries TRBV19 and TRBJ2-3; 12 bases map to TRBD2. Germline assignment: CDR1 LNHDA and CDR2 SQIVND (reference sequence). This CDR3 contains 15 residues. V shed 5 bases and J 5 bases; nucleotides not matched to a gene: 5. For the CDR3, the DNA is TGTGCCAGTAGTGGGACTAGCGGGTCGGTAGATACGCAGTATTTT. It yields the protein CASSGTSGSVDTQYF.

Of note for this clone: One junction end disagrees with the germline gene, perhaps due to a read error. Written as DNA, the CDR3 is TGTGCCAGTAGTATCTCCTGGGACAGTTACAAGGAGCAGTTCTTC. Translating it yields CASSISWDSYKEQFF. The chain combines TRBV19 with TRBJ2-1, with TRBD1 identical over 7 bases. CDR1 and CDR2 (germline): LNHDA, SQIVND (reference sequence). The CDR3 sequence is 15 residues long.

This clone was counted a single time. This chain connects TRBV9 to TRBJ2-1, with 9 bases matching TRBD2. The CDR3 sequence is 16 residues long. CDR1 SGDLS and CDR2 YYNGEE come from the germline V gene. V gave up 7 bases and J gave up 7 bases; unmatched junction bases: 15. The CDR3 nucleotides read TGTGCCAGCGGCGGTGGAGGTTCTAGCGGGGTAAATGAGCAGTTCTTC. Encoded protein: CASGGGGSSGVNEQFF.

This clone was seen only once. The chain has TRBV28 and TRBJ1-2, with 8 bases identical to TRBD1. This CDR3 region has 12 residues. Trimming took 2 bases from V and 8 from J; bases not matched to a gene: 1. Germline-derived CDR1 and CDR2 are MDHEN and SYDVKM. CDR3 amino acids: CASSLTGGGYTF. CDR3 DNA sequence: TGTGCCAGCAGTTTAACAGGGGGGGGCTACACCTTC.

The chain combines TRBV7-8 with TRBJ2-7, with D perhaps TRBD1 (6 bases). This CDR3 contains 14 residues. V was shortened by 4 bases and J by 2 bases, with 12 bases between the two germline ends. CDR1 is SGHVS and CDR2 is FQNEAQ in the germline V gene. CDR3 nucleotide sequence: TGTGCCAGCAGCTCCGGGACACGGACCTACGAGCAGTACTTC. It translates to CASSSGTRTYEQYF.

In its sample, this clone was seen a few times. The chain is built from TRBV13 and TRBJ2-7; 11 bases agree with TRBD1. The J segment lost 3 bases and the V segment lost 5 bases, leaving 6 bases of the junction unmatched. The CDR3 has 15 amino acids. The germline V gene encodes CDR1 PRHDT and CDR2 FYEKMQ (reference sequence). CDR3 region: CASSLTGTGGYEQYF. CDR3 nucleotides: TGTGCCAGCAGCCTAACCGGGACAGGGGGCTACGAGCAGTACTTC.

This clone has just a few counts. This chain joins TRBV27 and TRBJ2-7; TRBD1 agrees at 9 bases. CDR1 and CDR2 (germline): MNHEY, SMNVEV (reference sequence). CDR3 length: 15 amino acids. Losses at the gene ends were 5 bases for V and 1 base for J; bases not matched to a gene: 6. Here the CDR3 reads CASSITQGASYEQYF. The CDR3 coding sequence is TGTGCCAGCAGTATTACACAGGGGGCGTCCTACGAGCAGTACTTC.

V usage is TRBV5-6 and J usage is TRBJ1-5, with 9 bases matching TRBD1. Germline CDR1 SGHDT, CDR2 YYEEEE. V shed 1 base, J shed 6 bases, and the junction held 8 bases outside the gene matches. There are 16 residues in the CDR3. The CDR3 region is CASSLTTGGGFQPQHF. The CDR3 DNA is TGTGCCAGCAGCTTGACCACAGGGGGCGGTTTTCAGCCCCAGCATTTT.

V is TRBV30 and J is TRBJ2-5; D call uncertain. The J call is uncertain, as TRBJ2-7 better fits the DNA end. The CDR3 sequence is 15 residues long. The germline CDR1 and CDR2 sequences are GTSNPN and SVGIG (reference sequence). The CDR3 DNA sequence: TGTGCCTGGAGTGTGGCGGAACTACCCTCCTACGAGCAGTACTTC. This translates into CAWSVAELPSYEQYF.

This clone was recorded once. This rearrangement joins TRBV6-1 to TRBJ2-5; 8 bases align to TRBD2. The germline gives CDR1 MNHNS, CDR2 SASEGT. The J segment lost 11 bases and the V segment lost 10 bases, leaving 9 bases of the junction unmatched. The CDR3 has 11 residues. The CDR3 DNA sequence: TGTGCCACCAAGGGGACTAGAGAGCAGTACTTC. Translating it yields CATKGTREQYF.